This entry lists 5 T cell receptor beta chains sequenced from one sample in a study of blood T cell repertoires in COVID-19. TCRdb's table, derived via immunoSEQ multiplex PCR, lists solely in-frame clones and lacks some. This sample has about 240,000 clones, with 80% to 90% found just once. Source material: PBMCs or T cells enriched from blood (not recorded which). These receptors all stem from a woman aged 25 to 39 who had recovered from COVID-19.

The chain joins TRBV19 to TRBJ2-1; D gene ambiguous. Looked up from germline, CDR1 is LNHDA and CDR2 is SQIVND (reference sequence). The ends were cut back, 10 bases at V and 0 bases at J, with 10 bases in the middle. This CDR3 is 13 amino acids long. The CDR3 is CATRRASYNEQFF. CDR3 sequence (DNA): TGTGCCACCCGCCGAGCCTCCTACAATGAGCAGTTCTTC.

The J gene is TRBJ2-1, the V gene TRBV7-2; tentatively, D is TRBD1 (6 bases). The germline gives CDR1 SGHTA, CDR2 FQGNSA. The length of the CDR3 is 12 residues. Deletions cut 4 bases from V and 7 bases from J, with 8 bases between. The CDR3 DNA follows: TGTGCCAGCAGCTCCAGGGGTAATGAGCAGTTCTTC. Encoded protein: CASSSRGNEQFF.

V usage is TRBV6-4 and J usage is TRBJ2-7; TRBD1 aligns across 9 bases. Trimming removed 2 bases from V and 0 bases from J; junction bases left unmatched: 17. The CDR3 sequence is 20 residues long. CDR1 and CDR2 (germline): MRHNA, SNTAGT. The CDR3 loop is CASSDGTGKERESSSYEQYF. The DNA for the CDR3 is TGTGCCAGCAGTGACGGGACAGGGAAGGAAAGGGAATCCAGCTCCTACGAGCAGTACTTC.

This clone was detected a few times. V and J are TRBV6-5 and TRBJ1-1, with 7 bases lining up with TRBD1. This CDR3 comprises 14 residues. The junction had 11 bases not matched to a gene; V was cut back by 5 bases and J by 8 bases. Germline CDR1 reads MNHEY; CDR2 reads SVGAGI. CDR3 coding DNA: TGTGCCAGCAGTCCGACAGGGATAGGTGCGGAAGCTTTCTTT. Translating it yields CASSPTGIGAEAFF.

The gene calls are TRBV7-9 and TRBJ2-1; D may be TRBD2 (5 bases). Trimming left V 4 bases short and J 6 bases short, with 10 bases between. The CDR3 length is 13 residues. Looked up from germline, CDR1 is SEHNR and CDR2 is FQNEAQ (reference sequence). The CDR3 is CASSSGIGNEQFF. DNA for the CDR3: TGTGCCAGCAGCTCCGGGATAGGCAATGAGCAGTTCTTC.